This T cell receptor beta chain was found in a study of cytomegalovirus exposure and HLA in healthy donors. The primer mix had 60 Vbeta and 13 Jbeta primers. The table came from immunoSEQ multiplex PCR; TCRdb's copy has only in-frame clones and leaves some out. Its table lists about 130,000 clones. The germline V and J ends were trimmed by 2 bases and 4 bases, with 8 bases remaining between them. CDR3 length equals 13 residues. Germline V gene data show CDR1 as MGHDK and CDR2 as SYGVNS. Material: PBMCs. V and J are TRBV25-1 and TRBJ1-2, with a weak D call TRBD1 (6 bases). This receptor was identified in a man aged 35 to 55 in good health and CMV-seronegative. For the CDR3, the DNA is TGTGCCAGCAGTGAACAGGGGACCTATGGCTACACCTTC. Residues: CASSEQGTYGYTF.